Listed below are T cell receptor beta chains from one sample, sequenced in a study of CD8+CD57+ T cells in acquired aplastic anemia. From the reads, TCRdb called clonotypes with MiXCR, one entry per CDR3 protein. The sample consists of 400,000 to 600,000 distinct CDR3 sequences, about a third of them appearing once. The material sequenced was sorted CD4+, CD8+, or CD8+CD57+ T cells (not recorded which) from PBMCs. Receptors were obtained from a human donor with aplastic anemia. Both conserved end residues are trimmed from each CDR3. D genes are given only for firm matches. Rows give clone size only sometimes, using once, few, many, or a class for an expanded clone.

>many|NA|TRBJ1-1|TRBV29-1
SGQTWGLNAEAF
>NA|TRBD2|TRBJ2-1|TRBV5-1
ASSLRLADGEQF
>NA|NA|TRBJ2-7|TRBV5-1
ASSVDTENYEQY
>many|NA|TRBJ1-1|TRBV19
ASSLLLGNTEAF
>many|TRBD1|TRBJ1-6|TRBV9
ASSETGALISLH
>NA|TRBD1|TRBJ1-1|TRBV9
ASSNRTGMNTEAF
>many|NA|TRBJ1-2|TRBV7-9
ASSEGSVRDNYGYT
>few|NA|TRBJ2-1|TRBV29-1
SVGSGHYDSEQF
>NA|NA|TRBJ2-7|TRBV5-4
ASSPSGQYYEQY
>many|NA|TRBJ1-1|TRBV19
ASSQGLNTEAF
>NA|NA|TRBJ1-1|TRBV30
AWSVRWSGTEAF
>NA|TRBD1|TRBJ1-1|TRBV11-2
ASSQGQGAKDTEAF
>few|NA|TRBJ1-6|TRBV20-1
SATLGISNSPLH
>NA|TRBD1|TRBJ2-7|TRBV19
ASSIGFGTEGY
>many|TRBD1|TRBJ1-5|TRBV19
ASSIRKRGLGNQPQH
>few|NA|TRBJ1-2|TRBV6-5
ASSYLTQGSGYGYT
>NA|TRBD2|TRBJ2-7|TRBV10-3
ASSIAGGTQY
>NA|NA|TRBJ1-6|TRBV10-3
AISESTGNNSPLH
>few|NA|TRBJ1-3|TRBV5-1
ASSLGGGLPGNTIY
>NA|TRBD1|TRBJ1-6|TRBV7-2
ASAAGTASSPLH
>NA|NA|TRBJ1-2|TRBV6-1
ASRPTQLGPAFL
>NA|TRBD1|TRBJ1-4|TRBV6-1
ASSEAGQGRGPF
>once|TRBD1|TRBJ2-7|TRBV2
ASRDGTGMYEQY
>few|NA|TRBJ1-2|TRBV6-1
ASSEGRDYGYT
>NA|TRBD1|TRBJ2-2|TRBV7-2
ASSPQTGGTGELF
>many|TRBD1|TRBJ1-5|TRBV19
ASSMSGGGQPQH
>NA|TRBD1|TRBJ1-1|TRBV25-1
ASSEAIQGGAKNTEAF
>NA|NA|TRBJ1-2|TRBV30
ASYGTANYGYT
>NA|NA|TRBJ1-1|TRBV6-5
ASSHTSTRANTEAF
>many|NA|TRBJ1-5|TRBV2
ASRTSSSNQPQH
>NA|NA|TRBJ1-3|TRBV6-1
ASRARAWNTIY
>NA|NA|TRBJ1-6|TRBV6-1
ASVRTGTGVKSLH
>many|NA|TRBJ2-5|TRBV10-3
ATEADVQGVGTQY
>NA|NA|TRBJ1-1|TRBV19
ASSIDLYLPDPRIPEAF
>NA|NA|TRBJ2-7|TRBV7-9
ASSLDFNTGEQY
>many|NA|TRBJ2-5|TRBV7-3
ASSLSREETQY
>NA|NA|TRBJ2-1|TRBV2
ASSYHNEQF
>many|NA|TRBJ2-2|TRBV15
ATSRVESTGELF
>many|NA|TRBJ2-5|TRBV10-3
AISGTEQETQY
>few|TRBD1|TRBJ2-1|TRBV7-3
ASSSSTGTSYNEQF
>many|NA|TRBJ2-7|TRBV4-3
ASSQGRRGAREQY
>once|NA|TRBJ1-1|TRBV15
ATSREAFRNTEAF
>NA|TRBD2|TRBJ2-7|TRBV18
ASSPGEASGRAREQY
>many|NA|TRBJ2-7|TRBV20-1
SARGRVYEQY
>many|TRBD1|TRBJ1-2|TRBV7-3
ASSLQGGDYGYT
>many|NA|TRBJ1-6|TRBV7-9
ASSPNQGLRTPLH
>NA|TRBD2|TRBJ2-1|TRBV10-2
ASSDTPRLAGVLNEQF
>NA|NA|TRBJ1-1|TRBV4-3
ASSQEGGATEAF
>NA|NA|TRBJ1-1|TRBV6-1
ASSLLLGTEAF
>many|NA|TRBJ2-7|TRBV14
ASSQEEEQY
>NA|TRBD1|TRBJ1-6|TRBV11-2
ASSPGQGEGNSPLH
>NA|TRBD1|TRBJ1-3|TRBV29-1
SVEVGQGAAGNTIY